These 4 T cell receptor beta chains originate from one sample sequenced in a study of blood T cells in healthy people across ages (dated by TCRdb to about 2015). The library was prepared using 5' RACE. Sequencing took place on an Illumina HiSeq 2500. The second PCR ran for about 6 to 12 cycles and used a J-beta primer mix along with a sample-barcoded 5' primer. TCRdb passed the public sequencing reads through fastp at Q25 and MiXCR, retaining productive beta sequences. Each record represents a unique CDR3 protein, reported with the most common genes and DNA among its rows. Across this sample there are roughly 860,000 distinct CDR3 sequences, with 60% to 80% seen only once. 25% to 35% of the sample is held by the ten biggest clonotypes. The source material was blood. The receptors originated from a man aged 30 to 45 in good health.

This clonotype was detected only a few times. V and J are TRBV4-2 and TRBJ2-4; D is possibly TRBD1 (6 bases). V lost 0 bases and J 11 bases, leaving 20 bases between the germline ends. The CDR3 spans 16 residues. Per germline, CDR1 LGHNA and CDR2 YNFKEQ. CDR3 sequence reads: CASSQDVGLGGQLQYF. For the CDR3, the DNA is TGTGCCAGCAGCCAAGATGTCGGGTTAGGAGGACAGCTTCAGTACTTC.

V usage is TRBV4-2 and J usage is TRBJ2-3; a weak D match, TRBD2 (6 bases). The CDR3 spans 14 residues. Germline V lookup: CDR1 LGHNA, CDR2 YNFKEQ. V was clipped by 10 bases and J by 0 bases, with 14 bases between them. The CDR3 spells CATSLADSTDTQYF. The CDR3 DNA sequence: TGTGCCACCTCGTTAGCGGATAGCACAGATACGCAGTATTTT.

The CDR3 is CASKEVGAGYNEQFF. CDR3 nucleotide sequence: TGTGCCAGCAAAGAGGTAGGGGCAGGCTACAATGAGCAGTTCTTC. The J gene is TRBJ2-1, the V gene TRBV5-6; possibly TRBD1 for D (5 bases). The V end was cut by 6 bases, the J end by 3 bases, with 16 bases between. This CDR3 is built from 15 residues. The germline V gene has CDR1 SGHDT and CDR2 YYEEEE.

This chain joins TRBV7-9 and TRBJ2-5; D is tentatively TRBD1 or TRBD2 (5 bases each). With 5 bases removed from V and 0 bases from J, the gap between germline ends came to 19 bases. The CDR3 loop spans 17 amino acids. The germline V gene has CDR1 SEHNR and CDR2 FQNEAQ (reference sequence). Here the CDR3 DNA reads TGTGCCAGCAGCACGGGGCAGGAGCTCCCTGACCAAGAGACCCAGTACTTC. It codes for CASSTGQELPDQETQYF.